This paragraph reports one TCR beta chain. The sample comes from a study of OX40 agonist ivuxolimab in advanced cancers. Whole-study context: Patients received the agonistic anti-OX40 (CD134) antibody ivuxolimab. Ivuxolimab doses were 0.01, 0.1, 0.3, 1.5, 3 or 10 mg/kg every 2 weeks.

There are 19 residues in the CDR3. V lost 4 bases and J lost 3; bases outside the gene matches: 13. The germline V gene encodes CDR1 SGHTA and CDR2 FQGNSA. The repertoire was sequenced with immunoSEQ multiplex PCR; TCRdb's copy has only in-frame clones and lacks some. The table includes fewer than 90,000 clones, roughly 90% detected once. The rearrangement joins TRBV7-2 to TRBJ2-7; TRBD2 matches at 15 bases. The clonotype was recovered from an adult with an advanced solid tumor such as melanoma, head and neck, liver or kidney cancer. Sample: CD4+ or CD8+ T cells sorted from blood, taken in a trial of the OX40 agonist ivuxolimab. CDR3 coding DNA: TGTGCCAGCAGCTCGAAGAGGCTTACGGGACTAGCGGGGGGCTACGAGCAGTACTTC. This translates into CASSSKRLTGLAGGYEQYF.